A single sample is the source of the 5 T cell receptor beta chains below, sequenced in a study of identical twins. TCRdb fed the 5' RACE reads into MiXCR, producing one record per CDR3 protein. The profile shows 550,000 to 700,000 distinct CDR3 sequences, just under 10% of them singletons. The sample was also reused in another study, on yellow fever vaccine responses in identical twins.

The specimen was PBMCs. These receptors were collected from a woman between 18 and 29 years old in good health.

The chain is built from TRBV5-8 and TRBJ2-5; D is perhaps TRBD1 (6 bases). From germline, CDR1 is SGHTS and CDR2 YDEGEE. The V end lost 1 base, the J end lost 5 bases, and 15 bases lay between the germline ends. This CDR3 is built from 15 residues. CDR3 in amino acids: CASSLSQGNIETQYF. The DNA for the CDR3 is TGTGCCAGCAGCTTGTCACAGGGCAATATCGAGACCCAGTACTTC.

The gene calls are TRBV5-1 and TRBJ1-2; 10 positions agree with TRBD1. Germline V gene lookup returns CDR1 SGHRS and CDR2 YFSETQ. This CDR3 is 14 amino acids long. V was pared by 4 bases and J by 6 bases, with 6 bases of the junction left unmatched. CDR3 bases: TGCGCCAGCAGCAGCGGCGGGACAGGGGATGGCTACACCTTC. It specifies CASSSGGTGDGYTF.

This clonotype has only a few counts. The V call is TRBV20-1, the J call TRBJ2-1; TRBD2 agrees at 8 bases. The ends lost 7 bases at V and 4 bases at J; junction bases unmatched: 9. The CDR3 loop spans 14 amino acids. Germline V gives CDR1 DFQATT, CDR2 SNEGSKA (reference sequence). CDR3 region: CSGRLAGLYNEQFF. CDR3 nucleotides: TGCAGTGGTCGCCTAGCGGGCCTTTACAATGAGCAGTTCTTC.

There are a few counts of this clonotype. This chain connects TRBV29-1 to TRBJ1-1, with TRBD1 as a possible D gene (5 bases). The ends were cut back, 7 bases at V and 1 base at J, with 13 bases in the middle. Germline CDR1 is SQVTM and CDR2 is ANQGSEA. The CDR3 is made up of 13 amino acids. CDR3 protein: CSAPGRRNTEAFF. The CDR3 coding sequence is TGCAGCGCTCCGGGACGGAGGAACACTGAAGCTTTCTTT.

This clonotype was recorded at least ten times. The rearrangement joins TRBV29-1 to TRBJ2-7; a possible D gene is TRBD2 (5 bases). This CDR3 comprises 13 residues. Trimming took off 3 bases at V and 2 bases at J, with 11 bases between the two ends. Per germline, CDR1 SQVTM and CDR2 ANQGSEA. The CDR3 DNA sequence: TGCAGCGTTGAGAGGACTGATGCCTACGAGCAGTACTTC. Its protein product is CSVERTDAYEQYF.